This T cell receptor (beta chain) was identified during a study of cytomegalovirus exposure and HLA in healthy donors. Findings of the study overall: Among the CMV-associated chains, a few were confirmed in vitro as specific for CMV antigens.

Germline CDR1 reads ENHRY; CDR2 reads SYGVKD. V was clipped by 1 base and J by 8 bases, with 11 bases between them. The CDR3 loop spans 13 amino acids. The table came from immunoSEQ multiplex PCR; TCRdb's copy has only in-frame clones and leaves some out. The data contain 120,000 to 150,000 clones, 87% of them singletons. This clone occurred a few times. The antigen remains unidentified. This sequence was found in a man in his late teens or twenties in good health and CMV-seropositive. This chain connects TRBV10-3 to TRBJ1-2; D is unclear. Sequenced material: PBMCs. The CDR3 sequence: CAISELAATGYTF. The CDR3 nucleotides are TGTGCCATCAGTGAGTTGGCGGCCACGGGCTACACCTTC.